These T cell receptor beta chains were read from a single sample in a study of blood T cell repertoires in COVID-19. TCRdb keeps only in-frame clones here, not all; method: immunoSEQ multiplex PCR. The sample lists approximately 100,000 clones, 92% occurring once. Sequencing used peripheral blood. Every receptor here comes from a man between 65 and 85 years old with acute or convalescent COVID-19. CDR3s include the opening cysteine and the closing phenylalanine or tryptophan.

TRBV9 13 CASRGQGNTEAFF
TRBV3-1/TRBV3-2 14 CASSQVRSSGFEYF
TRBV28 12 CASRQGAQPQHF
TRBV18 14 CASSPPRGSQGQYF
TRBV24-1 16 CATSEGAQGSGQPQHF
TRBV4-3 15 CASSQEESWRDTQYF
TRBV3-1/TRBV3-2 12 CASSQRSYEQFF
TRBV2 14 CASMGGGSTDTQYF
TRBV7-9 16 CASSAGTSGGVFWEFF
TRBV2 15 CASSERRLGTDTQYF
TRBV9 13 CASSESLAGGQFF
TRBV28 14 CASSLGLLNQPQHF
TRBV28 16 CASRRAGTSGYNEQFF
TRBV15 14 CATSRGPNTGELFF
TRBV19 13 CASMGDRGTEQYF
TRBV7-8 14 CASSVRGLNQPQHF
TRBV7-6 16 CASSLALVGGDEKLFF
TRBV19 16 CASTPLAATPYNEQFF
TRBV29-1 16 CSVEDLGGRAYNEQFF
TRBV4-2 17 CASSQWGSGRGTDTQYF
TRBV30 12 CAHTASGNTIYF
TRBV30 14 CAWSDRDRVGPQHF
TRBV5-8 17 CASSLALSSGGQETQYF
TRBV5-1 15 CASSLTGDSNQPQHF
TRBV11-3 15 CASRELQGARTEAFF
TRBV5-6 17 CASGQAGRHVGNTEAFF
TRBV27 17 CASSFAGKGRGNEKLFF
TRBV11-2 15 CASSLGRGANNEQFF
TRBV7-9 17 CASSLGRGGYYGRYYTF
TRBV19 15 CASSIRQGGGEKLFF
TRBV30 15 CAGRGTVSYNSPLHF
TRBV4-1 15 CASSRGVANTGELFF
TRBV7-9 13 CASSPRLDPEAFF
TRBV9 16 CASSVGASGTYNEQFF
TRBV4-3 15 CASSQVLLQGDEQFF
TRBV20-1 14 CSASWDRGRNEQFF
TRBV18 14 CASSPSTGAYEQYF
TRBV5-5 14 CASSSARTVYEQYF
TRBV5-1 15 CASTLGDGSYNEQFF
TRBV9 12 CASSVAGDTQYF
TRBV18 12 CASSPQGNTIYF
TRBV19 14 CASRPRDPREKLFF
TRBV3-1/TRBV3-2 12 CASSQGRVEQYF
TRBV15 15 CATSFSSGRIETQYF
TRBV5-1 13 CASSLGVGYGYTF
TRBV11-2 13 CASSSEYNQPQHF
TRBV7-9 15 CASSRGASGVNEQFF
TRBV7-9 13 CASSRASVEEQFF
TRBV4-1 16 CASSQGPRQLNQPQHF
TRBV7-2 14 CASSLGRSSYEQYF
TRBV20-1 11 CSATRNRGYTF
TRBV6-5 14 CASTKAGGASEQFF
TRBV3-1/TRBV3-2 14 CASSQRGLFHEQYF
TRBV2 13 CASSRTAPYEQYF
TRBV18 15 CASSPRQGSDSPLHF